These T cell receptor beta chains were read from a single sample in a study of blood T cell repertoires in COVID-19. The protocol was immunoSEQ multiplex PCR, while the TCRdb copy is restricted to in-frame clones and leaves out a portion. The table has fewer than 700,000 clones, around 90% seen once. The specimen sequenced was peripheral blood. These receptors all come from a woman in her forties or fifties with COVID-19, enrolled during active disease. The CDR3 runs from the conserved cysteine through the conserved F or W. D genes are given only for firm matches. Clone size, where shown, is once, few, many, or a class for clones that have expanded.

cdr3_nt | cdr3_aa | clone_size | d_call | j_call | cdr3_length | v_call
TGTGCTAGTGGTTTGTCCTCCAGGGTAGCTACTGGCTACACCTTC | CASGLSSRVATGYTF | . | . | TRBJ1-2 | 15 | TRBV12-5
TGTGCCAGCAGCTTGACCGGACAGGGGGGATATGGCTACACCTTC | CASSLTGQGGYGYTF | . | TRBD1 | TRBJ1-2 | 15 | TRBV5-6
TGTGCCAGCAGCTTACCATTGGGGGGGACTGAAGCTTTCTTT | CASSLPLGGTEAFF | . | . | TRBJ1-1 | 14 | TRBV7-9
TGTGCCAGCAGTTTGAGTTCCGGGACAGATGAAAAACTGTTTTTT | CASSLSSGTDEKLFF | . | TRBD1 | TRBJ1-4 | 15 | TRBV28
TGCGCCAGCAGGCCGACAGGGTCCTATGGCTACACCTTC | CASRPTGSYGYTF | . | TRBD1 | TRBJ1-2 | 13 | TRBV4-1
TGTGCCAGCTCACCATTGGGGCGCCAGCCTGGGGCCAACGTCCTGACTTTC | CASSPLGRQPGANVLTF | . | . | TRBJ2-6 | 17 | TRBV18
TGTGCCAGCAGTGAAGGGACAGGGATTGGCAATGAGCAGTTCTTC | CASSEGTGIGNEQFF | . | TRBD1 | TRBJ2-1 | 15 | TRBV6-1
TGTGCCAGCACCCTACAGGGGCGGGCCACCGGGGAGCTGTTTTTT | CASTLQGRATGELFF | . | TRBD1 | TRBJ2-2 | 15 | TRBV3-1/TRBV3-2
TGTGCAAGTCGCTTAGGGGCACTGTATGTTTACAATGAGCAGTTCTTC | CASRLGALYVYNEQFF | . | . | TRBJ2-1 | 16 | TRBV12-2
TGTGCCAGCTCACCAGTAGCGGGGACAGGGGGGACTGAAGCTTTCTTT | CASSPVAGTGGTEAFF | . | TRBD1 | TRBJ1-1 | 16 | TRBV18
TGTGCCAGCAGTTACTCGAGGCAGGGTTGGGAGCCCCAGCATTTT | CASSYSRQGWEPQHF | . | . | TRBJ1-5 | 15 | TRBV6-5
TGTGCCAGCAGTTCCGAGGTGGAGCAGTACTTC | CASSSEVEQYF | . | . | TRBJ2-7 | 11 | TRBV6-5
TGTGCCAGCGGAATAACAGTGGGAGGAGAGACCCAGTACTTC | CASGITVGGETQYF | . | . | TRBJ2-5 | 14 | TRBV6-5
TGTGCCAGCAGTGAGAGATGGAACACTGAAGCTTTCTTT | CASSERWNTEAFF | . | . | TRBJ1-1 | 13 | TRBV12-3/TRBV12-4
TGTGCCAGCAGCCAAGCAGGGGGCGCATTCCTGCTGGCTTTCTTT | CASSQAGGAFLLAFF | . | TRBD1 | TRBJ1-1 | 15 | TRBV3-1/TRBV3-2
TGTGCCTGGAGTACAGGGATGGACACTGAAGCTTTCTTT | CAWSTGMDTEAFF | . | . | TRBJ1-1 | 13 | TRBV30
TGTGCCAGCAGTGCTATCGGGGCTAACTATGGCTACACCTTC | CASSAIGANYGYTF | . | . | TRBJ1-2 | 14 | TRBV2
TGTGCCAGTAGTGACGAGGAAAGGGGGCGAGGGGAGACCCAGTACTTC | CASSDEERGRGETQYF | . | TRBD1 | TRBJ2-5 | 16 | TRBV6-1
TGTGCCAGCAGGGGGAGGGCTTATGGCTACACCTTC | CASRGRAYGYTF | . | . | TRBJ1-2 | 12 | TRBV2
TGTGCCAGCAATTTGGACAGGGGGCGCGACACTGAAGCTTTCTTT | CASNLDRGRDTEAFF | . | TRBD1 | TRBJ1-1 | 15 | TRBV2
TGTGCCAGCAGCCTAGCAGAGGCAACAGATACGCAGTATTTT | CASSLAEATDTQYF | . | . | TRBJ2-3 | 14 | TRBV7-3
TGTGCCAGCAGCTCGACTAGCGGGGGGGCCACAGATACGCAGTATTTT | CASSSTSGGATDTQYF | . | TRBD2 | TRBJ2-3 | 16 | TRBV5-8
TGTGCCAGCAGCTTAGGACGTCAAGGGGCCCAGCATTTT | CASSLGRQGAQHF | . | . | TRBJ1-5 | 13 | TRBV13
TGTGCCAGCAGCTTCGGGGGTGGGGAGCTGTTTTTT | CASSFGGGELFF | . | . | TRBJ2-2 | 12 | TRBV27
TGTGCCAGCAGCTTAGGGGGGCCACGCTACACTGAAGCTTTCTTT | CASSLGGPRYTEAFF | . | . | TRBJ1-1 | 15 | TRBV7-6
TGTGCCAGCAGTTTAAGGGGTAGGCCACCCCTCCACTTT | CASSLRGRPPLHF | . | . | TRBJ1-6 | 13 | TRBV27
TGTGCTAGTGGTTTGGTAACGGGGGCAGATACGCAGTATTTT | CASGLVTGADTQYF | once | . | TRBJ2-3 | 14 | TRBV12-5